This TCR beta chain was captured by sequencing in a study of Graves' ophthalmopathy and Graves' hyperthyroidism. Looking at the study overall: Investigators collected peripheral blood at initial diagnosis, before any treatment was given. General study results and limits: Clonotypes were expanded in thyroid at above 0.001 frequency, and most also appeared in blood.

The TCR beta CDR3 regions underwent amplification from RNA transcripts. The first-round RT-PCR employed HTBI primers together with the Qiagen OneStep RT-PCR kit. A multiplex PCR was then performed as the second round. TCRdb used MiXCR to reprocess the multiplex PCR reads, holding one entry per CDR3 protein. The sample has about 660,000 distinct CDR3 sequences; under 50% are singletons. A note on this clonotype: As yet, its antigen is unknown.

Input material: peripheral blood. The receptor comes from an adult man with Graves' ophthalmopathy.

The CDR3 DNA reads TGCGCCAGCAGCGCAACAGGGGGCTCCAACTATGGCTACACCTTC. Amino acids: CASSATGGSNYGYTF. V gene TRBV5-1 combines with J gene TRBJ1-2; 9 nucleotides match TRBD1. From germline, CDR1 is SGHRS and CDR2 YFSETQ. Trimming took 4 bases from V and 2 from J; bases not matched to a gene: 6. The CDR3 is 15 residues long.